Listed here is a single T cell receptor beta chain. Its antigen remains unidentified. This CDR3 region has 15 residues. Germline assignment: CDR1 SGHRS and CDR2 YFSETQ. The trim removed 0 bases at V and 9 bases at J, leaving 6 bases unmatched. Amplifying from RNA transcripts, the study obtained TCR beta CDR3 regions. Second-round multiplex PCR came after first-round RT-PCR with HTBI primers. TCRdb re-derived calls from the multiplex PCR reads in MiXCR, one entry per CDR3 protein. The sample holds over a million distinct CDR3 sequences, about two fifths seen once. The data are from a study of Graves' ophthalmopathy and Graves' hyperthyroidism. Study at large: The authors defined stable hyperthyroidism as no ophthalmopathy within 18 months of follow-up. Findings and limits, study-wide: Both an approximately 70% sensitivity and an approximately 74% specificity characterized the model's predictions of ophthalmopathy progression.

Sequenced: peripheral blood or thyroid tissue (not recorded which). V usage is TRBV5-1 and J usage is TRBJ2-1; TRBD1 aligns across 10 bases. This clonotype was sampled from an adult man with Graves' hyperthyroidism. CDR3 sequence: CASSLAGQGFGEQFF. In nucleotides, the CDR3 is TGCGCCAGCAGCTTGGCGGGACAGGGGTTCGGTGAGCAGTTCTTC.